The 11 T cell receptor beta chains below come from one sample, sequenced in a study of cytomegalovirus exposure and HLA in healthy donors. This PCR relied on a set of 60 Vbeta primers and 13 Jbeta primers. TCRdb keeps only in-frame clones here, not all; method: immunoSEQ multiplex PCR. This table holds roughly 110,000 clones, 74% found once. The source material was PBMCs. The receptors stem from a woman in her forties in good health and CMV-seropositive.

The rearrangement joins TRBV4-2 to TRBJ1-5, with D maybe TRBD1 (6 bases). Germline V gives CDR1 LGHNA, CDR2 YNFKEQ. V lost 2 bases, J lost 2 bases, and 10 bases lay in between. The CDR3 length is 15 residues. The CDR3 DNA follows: TGTGCCAGCAGCCAACGGGACAATGGCAATCAGCCCCAGCATTTT. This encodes CASSQRDNGNQPQHF.

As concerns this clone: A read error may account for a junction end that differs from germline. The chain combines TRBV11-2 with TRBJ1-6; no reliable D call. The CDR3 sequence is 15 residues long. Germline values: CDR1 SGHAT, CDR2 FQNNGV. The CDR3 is CASSLEGGRRSPLHF. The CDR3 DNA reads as TGTGCCAGCAGCCTAGAAGGAGGGAGGAGGTCACCCCTCCACTTT.

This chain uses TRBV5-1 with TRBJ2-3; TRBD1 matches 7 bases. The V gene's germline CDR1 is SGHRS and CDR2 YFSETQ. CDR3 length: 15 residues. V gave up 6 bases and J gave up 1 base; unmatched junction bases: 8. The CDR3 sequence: CASTPTGTRTDTQYF. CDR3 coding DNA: TGCGCCAGCACCCCGACAGGGACACGCACAGATACGCAGTATTTT.

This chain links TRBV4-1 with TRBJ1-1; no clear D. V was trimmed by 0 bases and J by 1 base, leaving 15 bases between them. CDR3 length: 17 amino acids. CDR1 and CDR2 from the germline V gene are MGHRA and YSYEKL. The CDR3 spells CASSQDFTGSGNTEAFF. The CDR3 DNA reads TGCGCCAGCAGCCAAGATTTTACCGGGTCGGGGAACACTGAAGCTTTCTTT.

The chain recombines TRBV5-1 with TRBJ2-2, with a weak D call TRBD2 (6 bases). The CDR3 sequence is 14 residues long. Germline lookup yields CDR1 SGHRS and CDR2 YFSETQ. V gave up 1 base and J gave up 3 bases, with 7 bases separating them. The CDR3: CASSLSGDTGELFF. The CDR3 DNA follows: TGCGCCAGCAGCTTGTCGGGGGACACCGGGGAGCTGTTTTTT.

Written as DNA, the CDR3 is TGTGCCAGCAGCCAAGATCTTCTGGCGGCCTACACCTTC. It codes for CASSQDLLAAYTF. The chain uses TRBV14 and TRBJ1-2, with D hard to call. V lost 0 bases, J lost 10 bases, and 12 bases lay in between. Germline V lookup: CDR1 SGHDN, CDR2 FVKESK. The CDR3 has 13 amino acids.

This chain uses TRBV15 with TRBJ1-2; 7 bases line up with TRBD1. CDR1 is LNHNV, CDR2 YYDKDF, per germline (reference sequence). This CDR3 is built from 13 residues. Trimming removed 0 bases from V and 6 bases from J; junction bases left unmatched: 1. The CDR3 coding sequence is TGTGCCACCAGCAGAGAGACAGGGAATGGCTACACCTTC. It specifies CATSRETGNGYTF.

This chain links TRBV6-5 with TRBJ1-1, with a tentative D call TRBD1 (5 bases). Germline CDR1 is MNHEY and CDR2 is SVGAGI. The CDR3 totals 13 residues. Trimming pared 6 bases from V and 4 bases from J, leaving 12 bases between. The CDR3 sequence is CASSIGEGTEAFF. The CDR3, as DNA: TGTGCCAGCAGCATAGGGGAAGGCACTGAAGCTTTCTTT.

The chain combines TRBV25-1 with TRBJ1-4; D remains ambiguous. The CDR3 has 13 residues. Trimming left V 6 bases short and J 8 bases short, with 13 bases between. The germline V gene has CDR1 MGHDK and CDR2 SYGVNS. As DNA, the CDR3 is TGTGCCAGCAGCTACAGAACCGCCGAAAAACTGTTTTTT. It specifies CASSYRTAEKLFF.

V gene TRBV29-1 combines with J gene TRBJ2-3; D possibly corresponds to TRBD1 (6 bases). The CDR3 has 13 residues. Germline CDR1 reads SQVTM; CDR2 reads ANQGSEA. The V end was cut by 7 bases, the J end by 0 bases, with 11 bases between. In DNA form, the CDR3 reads TGCAGCGCAATCAGGGGAAGCACAGATACGCAGTATTTT. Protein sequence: CSAIRGSTDTQYF.

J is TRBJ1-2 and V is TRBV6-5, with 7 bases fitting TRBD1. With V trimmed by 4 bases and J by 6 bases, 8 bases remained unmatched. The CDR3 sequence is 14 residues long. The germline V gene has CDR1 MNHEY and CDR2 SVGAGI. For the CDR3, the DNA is TGTGCCAGCAGTTTTACTGACAGGGTCAATGGCTACACCTTC. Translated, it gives CASSFTDRVNGYTF.